These T cell receptor beta chains were read from a single sample in a study of PD-L1 blockade in urothelial cancer. The method was immunoSEQ multiplex PCR; TCRdb's version includes in-frame clones alone and lacks a portion of them. The sample yields 30,000 to 40,000 clones, 82% seen once. Source: PBMCs, taken around atezolizumab (anti-PD-L1) treatment. The receptors stem from a man aged 60 to 69 with urothelial cancer. The CDR3 runs from the conserved cysteine through the conserved F or W. A D gene is named only where the DNA matches it firmly. The listing skips clone size in some rows; elsewhere it reads once, few, many or a size class.

NA NA TRBJ1-1 TRBV28 TGTGCCAGCAGGATCCGGGACTTGAGGAGCACTGAAGCTTTCTTT CASRIRDLRSTEAFF
NA NA TRBJ2-3 TRBV4-1 TGCGCCAGCAGCCAAGTTGGGTACAGTCAGAGCACAGATACGCAGTATTTT CASSQVGYSQSTDTQYF
NA NA TRBJ2-1 TRBV2 TGTGCCAGCAGTGAGCAGGGATTCGGTGAGCAGTTCTTC CASSEQGFGEQFF
NA NA TRBJ1-5 TRBV19 TGTGCCAGTAGTAAGAGGGACACTCAGCCCCAGCATTTT CASSKRDTQPQHF
NA NA TRBJ2-2 TRBV4-1 TGCGCCAGCAGCCAGTCAGGGGGGACCGGGGAGCTGTTTTTT CASSQSGGTGELFF
NA TRBD2 TRBJ2-2 TRBV30 TGTGCCTGGAGTGTACTGGGACTAAAGAACACCGGGGAGCTGTTTTTT CAWSVLGLKNTGELFF
NA TRBD1 TRBJ1-5 TRBV30 TGTGCCTGGAGTCAACGGGACAGGACGAATCAGCCCCAGCATTTT CAWSQRDRTNQPQHF
NA NA TRBJ2-1 TRBV4-2 TGTGCCAGCAGCCAAGATCTGTGGGGGACTTACAATGAGCAGTTCTTC CASSQDLWGTYNEQFF
medium-sized NA TRBJ2-1 TRBV29-1 TGCAGCGTTGCCCGCCGGGAACAGAGTATAAGTCATTACTACAATGAGCAGTTCTTC CSVARREQSISHYYNEQFF
NA NA TRBJ2-5 TRBV19 TGTGCCTCCTCCTCAGGGCCCCAAGAGACCCAGTACTTC CASSSGPQETQYF
NA TRBD2 TRBJ2-3 TRBV11-3 TGTGCCAGCAGCTTTACTAGCGAGCGCACAGATACGCAGTATTTT CASSFTSERTDTQYF
once NA TRBJ1-4 TRBV5-1 TGCGCCAGCAGCGAAGGGGGTTTAAGGGATGAAAAACTGTTTTTT CASSEGGLRDEKLFF
NA TRBD2 TRBJ2-1 TRBV10-3 TGTGCCATCAGGGCTAGCGGGGGGGCGGGCAATGAGCAGTTCTTC CAIRASGGAGNEQFF
NA NA TRBJ1-2 TRBV2 TGTGCCAGCAGTGTCGGGAGCGCAGCCCTAACGAACAGTGGCTACACCTTC CASSVGSAALTNSGYTF
NA NA TRBJ1-1 TRBV7-2 TGTGCCAGCAGCGCCGGGGCCGGGAGGGGCACTGAAGCTTTCTTT CASSAGAGRGTEAFF
NA NA TRBJ2-1 TRBV7-9 TGTGCCAGCAGCTCCTTCTACAATGAGCAGTTCTTC CASSSFYNEQFF
few NA TRBJ1-4 TRBV19 TGTGCCAGTAGTATGGGACTCTTCCGGGCCCTAGGGAGGGGTGAAAAACTGTTTTTT CASSMGLFRALGRGEKLFF
NA TRBD2 TRBJ2-7 TRBV4-2 TGTGCCAGCAGCCAACAGAGCGGGGGGTTGTCCTACGAGCAGTACTTC CASSQQSGGLSYEQYF
NA TRBD2 TRBJ2-5 TRBV5-4 TGTGCCAGCAGCTTGAAGTCATCCCGGGGGGGCTCCCAAGAGACCCAGTACTTC CASSLKSSRGGSQETQYF
NA TRBD1 TRBJ1-2 TRBV27 TGTGCCAGCAGTTCACGGACAGGGTCTAATGGCTACACCTTC CASSSRTGSNGYTF
NA NA TRBJ1-2 TRBV28 TGTGCCAGCAGTACAGGGCCTACCAACTATGGCTACACCTTC CASSTGPTNYGYTF
NA TRBD1 TRBJ1-5 TRBV28 TGTGCCAGCAGGACCACCGGGACAGGGCTTTTTAATCAGCCCCAGCATTTT CASRTTGTGLFNQPQHF
NA TRBD1 TRBJ2-7 TRBV5-8 TGTGCCAGCAGTTCCGAGACGAGAGGGGGCCTCGACGAGCAGTACTTC CASSSETRGGLDEQYF
NA TRBD2 TRBJ2-2 TRBV7-8 TGTGCCAGCAGCTTGGGACTAGCGGGGGGGTTCGCGAACACCGGGGAGCTGTTTTTT CASSLGLAGGFANTGELFF
NA NA TRBJ1-5 TRBV6-1 TGTGCCAGCAGTGAAGTTCTAGATCAGCCCCAGCATTTT CASSEVLDQPQHF
NA NA TRBJ1-1 TRBV9 TGTGCCAGCAGCGTCAGGGGAGGGGCTACTGAAGCTTTCTTT CASSVRGGATEAFF
NA TRBD2 TRBJ2-1 TRBV5-1 TGCGCCAGCAGCTTACTCACCGGGACTAGCGGGGGAAGCTCCTACAATGAGCAGTTCTTC CASSLLTGTSGGSSYNEQFF
NA TRBD2 TRBJ2-1 TRBV18 TGTGCCAGCTCACCCGGACTAGCGGGGGTGGATGAGCAGTTCTTC CASSPGLAGVDEQFF
few NA TRBJ1-6 TRBV2 TGTGCCAGCAGTGAGGGACACAGAAATTCACCCCTCCACTTT CASSEGHRNSPLHF
few NA TRBJ2-7 TRBV29-1 TGCAGCGTTGTGAGCAGGAGGAGCGAGCAGTACTTC CSVVSRRSEQYF
NA NA TRBJ2-6 TRBV15 TGTGCCACCAGCAGAGATTCCGGGGGGGCCAACGTCCTGACTTTC CATSRDSGGANVLTF
NA NA TRBJ2-7 TRBV7-6 TGTGCCAGCAGCTTGATCGCGGGACCCAGCTCCTACGAGCAGTACTTC CASSLIAGPSSYEQYF
NA TRBD1 TRBJ1-2 TRBV19 TGTGCCAGTAGGTCAGGTTGGGGACAGAGCTATGGCTACACCTTC CASRSGWGQSYGYTF
NA TRBD1 TRBJ2-7 TRBV5-6 TGTGCCAGCAGCTTTGGTCAGCGGGACAGGGCGGACTTC CASSFGQRDRADF
NA NA TRBJ2-1 TRBV5-5 TGTGCCAGCAGGCTTCGACTAGGGACGGACAATGAGCAGTTCTTC CASRLRLGTDNEQFF
once NA TRBJ1-2 TRBV6-5 TGTGCCAGCAGTCCTACCAGCCGGGGGTATGGCTACACCTTC CASSPTSRGYGYTF
NA NA TRBJ2-7 TRBV2 TGTGCCAGCGAACGCACAGGCACCTACGAGCAGTACTTC CASERTGTYEQYF
NA TRBD2 TRBJ2-3 TRBV19 TGTGCCAGTAGCCTTATTCCTAGCGGGGGCCCAGATACGCAGTATTTT CASSLIPSGGPDTQYF
once NA TRBJ2-6 TRBV9 TGTGCCAGCAGTCGTACTCCTGGGGCCAACGTCCTGACTTTC CASSRTPGANVLTF
NA NA TRBJ2-7 TRBV4-1 TGCGCCAGCAGCCAAAGGGCAACGGCGGGGGCGTCCTACGAGCAGTACTTC CASSQRATAGASYEQYF
NA NA TRBJ1-5 TRBV19 TGTGCCAGTAGTGAACGAGGGTCTTATAGCAATCAGCCCCAGCATTTT CASSERGSYSNQPQHF
NA TRBD1 TRBJ1-5 TRBV19 TGTGCCAGTAGTGTCCAGGGGGGACAGCCCCAGCATTTT CASSVQGGQPQHF
few TRBD1 TRBJ2-5 TRBV19 TGTGCCAGTAGTATCTCGGGACAGGGGGCCCAAGAGACCCAGTACTTC CASSISGQGAQETQYF
medium-sized NA TRBJ1-1 TRBV30 TGTGCCTTCTCATGGGGGGTAGAGGACACTGAAGCTTTCTTT CAFSWGVEDTEAFF
NA NA TRBJ2-2 TRBV14 TGTGCCAGCAGCCAAGAGAGATACGCGAACACCGGGGAGCTGTTTTTT CASSQERYANTGELFF
few TRBD1 TRBJ2-7 TRBV28 TGTGCCAGCAGTTTGGACAGGGTTGCTTACGAGCAGTACTTC CASSLDRVAYEQYF
NA NA TRBJ2-3 TRBV5-1 TGCGCCAGCAGCTCCGACAGTGGCCCTACGCAGTATTTT CASSSDSGPTQYF
NA NA TRBJ2-7 TRBV5-1 TGCGCCAGCAGCTACGGGGACTCACGGACCTACGAGCAGTACTTC CASSYGDSRTYEQYF
NA NA TRBJ1-1 TRBV6-6 TGTGCCAGCAGCCCCGGTCCTGAAGCTTTCTTT CASSPGPEAFF
few NA TRBJ1-5 TRBV6-1 TGTGCCAGCAGCCCTGTGTGGGGGGGCAATCAGCCCCAGCATTTT CASSPVWGGNQPQHF
NA TRBD1 TRBJ2-6 TRBV5-4 TGTGCCAGCAGCTTGCTGCAGGGGGCGCCTGGGGCCAACGTCCTGACTTTC CASSLLQGAPGANVLTF